Each of the 22 T cell receptor beta chains below was sequenced from the same sample in a study of blood T cell repertoires in COVID-19. Measured with immunoSEQ multiplex PCR; TCRdb has only the in-frame clones, and not every one. The data contain 440,000 or so clones, approximately 90% of them singletons. The source material was peripheral blood. The origin of the receptors is a woman aged 40 to 55 with COVID-19, enrolled during active disease.

This clone came up once. The V and J genes are TRBV13 and TRBJ2-7, with 12 bases identical to TRBD2. With V trimmed by 2 bases and J by 9 bases, 8 bases remained unmatched. The CDR3 consists of 15 residues. Germline V lookup: CDR1 PRHDT, CDR2 FYEKMQ (reference sequence). The CDR3 region has the DNA TGTGCCAGCAGCTTACTGGGGACTAGCGGGCTCTGGCAGTACTTC. Translating it yields CASSLLGTSGLWQYF.

The chain combines TRBV5-1 with TRBJ2-7; 9 nucleotides match TRBD2. The trim removed 1 base at V and 3 bases at J, leaving 5 bases unmatched. CDR3 length equals 15 residues. The germline V gene has CDR1 SGHRS and CDR2 YFSETQ. CDR3 loop: CASSLNSGGVYEQYF. The CDR3 bases are TGCGCCAGCAGCTTGAATAGCGGGGGAGTCTACGAGCAGTACTTC.

The V and J genes are TRBV19 and TRBJ1-2; 9 bases align to TRBD1. Germline V gives CDR1 LNHDA, CDR2 SQIVND (reference sequence). V dropped 7 bases and J dropped 1; count of bases not matched to a gene: 10. This CDR3 spans 16 amino acids. The chain's CDR3 is CASNSDRGGFNYGYTF. In nucleotides, the CDR3 is TGTGCCAGTAATTCGGACAGGGGAGGCTTTAACTATGGCTACACCTTC.

The chain carries TRBV3-1 (or the pseudogene TRBV3-2) and TRBJ2-5; D is undetermined. The CDR3 runs 12 residues. Germline V gene sequence: CDR1 LGHDT, CDR2 YNNKEL (reference sequence). The V end was cut by 4 bases, the J end by 7 bases, with 10 bases between. The CDR3 DNA reads as TGTGCCAGCAGCCCAGAGTTCCGGACCCAGTACTTC. Its translation: CASSPEFRTQYF.

V and J are TRBV28 and TRBJ2-7; D might be TRBD2 (7 bases). The CDR3 totals 14 residues. Per germline, CDR1 MDHEN and CDR2 SYDVKM. V gave up 8 bases and J gave up 7 bases, with 21 bases separating them. CDR3 nucleotide sequence: TGTGCCAGCCTGCCGGGGGGCGCGGAGGTGGAGCAGTACTTC. Amino acids: CASLPGGAEVEQYF.

V is TRBV5-6 and J is TRBJ1-2, with no clear D. V was cut by 0 bases and J by 2 bases, with 5 bases left in between. This CDR3 region has 13 residues. Germline lookup yields CDR1 SGHDT and CDR2 YYEEEE. CDR3 sequence (DNA): TGTGCCAGCAGCTTGGGGCAAAACTATGGCTACACCTTC. Translated: CASSLGQNYGYTF.

This clone was detected only a few times. J is TRBJ2-5 and V is TRBV5-4; 9 nucleotides align to TRBD2. J lost 3 bases, V lost 4 bases, and 1 base had no gene match. CDR1 SGHNT and CDR2 YYREEE come from the germline V gene (reference sequence). The CDR3 sequence is 13 residues long. This CDR3 reads CASSRLAEETQYF. CDR3 DNA sequence: TGTGCCAGCAGCCGACTAGCGGAAGAGACCCAGTACTTC.

The chain combines TRBV7-2 with TRBJ1-5; 8 positions match TRBD1. The CDR3 is 15 amino acids. Unmatched junction bases numbered 8, after V lost 4 bases and J lost 6 bases. Germline V CDR1 and CDR2: SGHTA, FQGNSA. The CDR3 reads CASSSTGQGSQPQHF. The CDR3 DNA sequence: TGTGCCAGCAGCTCAACTGGACAGGGAAGTCAGCCCCAGCATTTT. The whole variable domain, remainder taken from reference TRBV7-2 and TRBJ1-5, is GAGVSQSPSNKVTEKGKDVELRCDPISGHTALYWYRQSLGQGLEFLIYFQGNSAPDKSGLPSDRFSAERTGGSVSTLTIQRTQQEDSAVYLCASSSTGQGSQPQHFGDGTRLSIL.

The rearrangement links TRBV15 to TRBJ2-1, with 9 bases aligning to TRBD1. The CDR3 loop spans 17 amino acids. Germline CDR1 and CDR2: LNHNV and YYDKDF (reference sequence). The junction had 10 bases not matched to a gene; V was cut back by 5 bases and J by 2 bases. The CDR3 coding sequence is TGTGCCACCAGCGGCACTCCGGACAGGGGAACCTACAATGAGCAGTTCTTC. As protein: CATSGTPDRGTYNEQFF.

This clone was seen a few times. The chain has TRBV9 and TRBJ2-1; 7 bases line up with TRBD2. CDR1 and CDR2 (germline): SGDLS, YYNGEE. The CDR3 consists of 15 residues. Unmatched junction bases numbered 4, after V lost 2 bases and J lost 2 bases. In DNA, the CDR3 is TGTGCCAGCAGCGTGGGAGGGGCTGCCTACAATGAGCAGTTCTTC. Translated, it gives CASSVGGAAYNEQFF.

The chain joins TRBV18 to TRBJ1-4; 9 positions agree with TRBD1. This CDR3 region has 13 residues. From germline, CDR1 is KGHSH and CDR2 LQKENI. V lost 3 bases, J lost 12 bases, and 5 bases stayed unmatched. The CDR3 loop reads CASSPEQGAELFF. The CDR3 region has the DNA TGTGCCAGCTCACCGGAACAGGGGGCTGAACTGTTTTTT.

The CDR3 spells CSAAEGETQYF. The CDR3 DNA reads TGCAGCGCCGCGGAGGGAGAGACCCAGTACTTC. The chain recombines TRBV29-1 with TRBJ2-5, with D maybe TRBD2 (6 bases). With 7 bases removed from V and 4 bases from J, the gap between germline ends came to 10 bases. This CDR3 comprises 11 residues. Germline loops: CDR1 SQVTM, CDR2 ANQGSEA.

The rearrangement joins TRBV7-3 to TRBJ2-7; 9 bases agree with TRBD1. The CDR3 contains 15 residues. V lost 4 bases to trimming and J lost 0 bases; unmatched junction nucleotides: 4. Germline-derived CDR1 and CDR2 are SGHTA and FQGTGA. The CDR3, as DNA: TGTGCCAGCAGCTGGGGGACAGGGCTCTCCTACGAGCAGTACTTC. It specifies CASSWGTGLSYEQYF.

The sample holds one count of this clone. The chain links TRBV7-2 to TRBJ2-2; a possible D gene is TRBD1 (6 bases). Germline-derived CDR1 and CDR2 are SGHTA and FQGNSA. The length of the CDR3 is 13 residues. V was cut by 0 bases and J by 8 bases, with 7 bases left in between. In DNA form, the CDR3 reads TGTGCCAGCAGCTTAGCGGGGGCAGGGGAGCTGTTTTTT. It yields the protein CASSLAGAGELFF. The full variable domain, with the rest looked up from reference TRBV7-2 and TRBJ2-2, is GAGVSQSPSNKVTEKGKDVELRCDPISGHTALYWYRQSLGQGLEFLIYFQGNSAPDKSGLPSDRFSAERTGGSVSTLTIQRTQQEDSAVYLCASSLAGAGELFFGEGSRLTVL.

In its sample, this clone was seen a few times. The junction differs from germline at one of its ends, possibly a read error. The rearrangement joins TRBV2 to TRBJ2-7; 13 nucleotides agree with TRBD2. This CDR3 comprises 14 residues. Germline loops: CDR1 SNHLY, CDR2 FYNNEI. CDR3 DNA sequence: TGTGCCAGTACCTCCGGCGTCCGGACTAGCGGGAGCCTCTTC. Translating it yields CASTSGVRTSGSLF. The full variable domain, in which reference TRBV2 and TRBJ2-7 provide the parts outside the CDR3, is EPEVTQTPSHQVTQMGQEVILRCVPISNHLYFYWYRQILGQKVEFLVSFYNNEISEKSEIFDDQFSVERPDGSNFTLKIRSTKLEDSAMYFCASTSGVRTSGSLFGPGTRLTVT.

This clone was observed a single time. The rearrangement uses TRBV20-1 and TRBJ2-1; TRBD1 matches at 8 bases. The ends lost 3 bases at V and 10 bases at J; junction bases unmatched: 2. Germline lookup yields CDR1 DFQATT and CDR2 SNEGSKA (reference sequence). The CDR3 runs 11 residues. CDR3 residues: CSASRQGEQFF. The CDR3 DNA follows: TGCAGTGCTAGCCGACAGGGGGAGCAGTTCTTC.

In this sample, this clone turned up once. The rearrangement uses TRBV27 and TRBJ2-3; 9 bases align to TRBD1. The CDR3 consists of 15 residues. Losses at the gene ends were 5 bases for V and 2 bases for J; bases not matched to a gene: 5. Germline lookup yields CDR1 MNHEY and CDR2 SMNVEV (reference sequence). This CDR3 is CASSPGQGITDTQYF. CDR3 DNA sequence: TGTGCCAGCAGTCCTGGACAGGGGATCACAGATACGCAGTATTTT.

V is TRBV2 and J is TRBJ2-5, with D possibly matching TRBD1 (6 bases). The germline V and J ends were trimmed by 7 bases and 7 bases, with 19 bases remaining between them. The CDR3 runs 14 residues. Per germline, CDR1 SNHLY and CDR2 FYNNEI. The CDR3 DNA reads as TGTGCCAGCACCGAGGGCAGGGGAAGGACGACCCAGTACTTC. It is translated as CASTEGRGRTTQYF.

This clone was picked up one time. The gene calls are TRBV6-5 and TRBJ2-1; possible D gene TRBD2, 5 bases. Per the germline V gene, CDR1 is MNHEY and CDR2 is SVGAGI. The ends were cut back, 2 bases at V and 7 bases at J, with 12 bases in the middle. The CDR3 totals 14 residues. CDR3 protein: CASSYATERNEQFF. In DNA, the CDR3 is TGTGCCAGCAGTTACGCGACGGAGCGGAATGAGCAGTTCTTC.

The chain is built from TRBV18 and TRBJ1-2; TRBD1 is a possible D gene (6 bases). V lost 4 bases and J lost 0, with 15 bases in between. Per germline, CDR1 KGHSH and CDR2 LQKENI. This CDR3 region has 16 residues. This chain's CDR3 is CASSQNRVEANYGYTF. In DNA, the CDR3 is TGTGCCAGCTCACAAAACAGGGTTGAAGCTAACTATGGCTACACCTTC.

This clone was found a few times. In nucleotides, the CDR3 is TGCGCCAGCAGCCTGGGGACTAGCGGGAGCAATGAGCAGTTCTTC. Protein: CASSLGTSGSNEQFF. The J gene is TRBJ2-1, the V gene TRBV4-3; the match to TRBD2 covers 14 bases. Per germline, CDR1 LGHNA and CDR2 YSLEER. The J segment lost 6 bases and the V segment lost 4 bases, leaving 2 bases of the junction unmatched. The CDR3 covers 15 residues.

The gene calls are TRBV25-1 and TRBJ1-2; D is unclear. The CDR3 sequence is 13 residues long. The V gene lost 2 bases and the J gene lost 2 bases, with 6 bases spanning the gap. Germline-derived CDR1 and CDR2 are MGHDK and SYGVNS. The chain's CDR3 is CASSENGNYGYTF. DNA of the CDR3: TGTGCCAGCAGTGAAAACGGGAACTATGGCTACACCTTC.